This TCR beta chain was sequenced during a study of beta chain features in type 1 diabetes. Overall study findings and caveats: All four CD4+ subsets of Type 1 diabetes patients contained TCRB CDR3s that were moderately but significantly shorter. An over-representation of cells with high TCR expression could result from cDNA sequencing. Still unanswered here is whether HLA type influences TCRB rearrangement.

This clone was counted between two and nine times. The antigen remains undetermined. Investigators reverse transcribed all isolated RNA, so they sequenced expressed TCRB transcripts. The repertoire was sequenced with immunoSEQ multiplex PCR; TCRdb's copy has only in-frame clones and lacks some. The sample consists of about 400,000 clones, over 10% of them appearing once. Material: naive CD4+ T cells from blood. This sequence originates from a woman in her late teens or twenties with type 1 diabetes.

The CDR3 DNA follows: TGTGCCTGGAGCGCCTTGGGGCCGGCAGACACTGAAGCTTTCTTT. This codes for CAWSALGPADTEAFF. The V and J genes are TRBV30 and TRBJ1-1, with a weak D call TRBD1 (5 bases). This CDR3 has 15 amino acids. CDR1 and CDR2 (germline): GTSNPN, SVGIG (reference sequence). Trimming took 3 bases from V and 3 from J, leaving 17 bases between them.